This T cell receptor beta chain was obtained from a study of blood T cell repertoires in COVID-19. Overall study context: T cells, B-cell-depleted T cells, or PBMCs provided the cDNA or gDNA that served as material.

In the original workflow: Counts of nucleated cells, estimated from reference gene primer amplification, were obtained. The table came from immunoSEQ multiplex PCR; TCRdb's copy has only in-frame clones and leaves some out. The V and J calls and clone size are taken from that table; D and trimming were inferred from the DNA. The data hold approximately 180,000 clones, with roughly 85% observed a single time. Trimming shortened V by 1 base and J by 1 base, and 11 bases separated the two germline ends. CDR1 is LGHNA and CDR2 is YNFKEQ in the germline V gene. The CDR3 runs 15 residues. The source material was peripheral blood. This TCR was sampled from a man in his fifties or sixties with active or convalescent COVID-19. V usage is TRBV4-2 and J usage is TRBJ2-7; TRBD1 is a possible D gene (7 bases). DNA of the CDR3: TGTGCCAGCAGCCAAGCTGCGGGACAGTCCTACGAGCAGTACTTC. The encoded protein is CASSQAAGQSYEQYF.